The 10 T cell receptor beta chains listed next were all sequenced from one sample in a study of STAT5B mutations in CD4+ large granular lymphocyte leukemia. The method was immunoSEQ multiplex PCR; TCRdb's version includes in-frame clones alone and lacks a portion of them. The table shows more than 30,000 clones, with roughly 65% occurring only once. Sample: CD4+ T cells from blood buffy coats. These receptors were obtained from a human donor in good health.

V usage is TRBV5-4 and J usage is TRBJ1-2; D not resolved. Germline values: CDR1 SGHNT, CDR2 YYREEE (reference sequence). CDR3 size: 13 residues. Trimming shortened V by 3 bases and J by 2 bases, and 8 bases separated the two germline ends. The CDR3 sequence is CASSSDFNYGYTF. CDR3 DNA sequence: TGTGCCAGCAGCTCAGACTTCAACTATGGCTACACCTTC.

Concerning this clone: One junction end does not reproduce the germline sequence, and a read error may be involved. Here the CDR3 reads CASSYSRLDQEHF. For the CDR3, the DNA is TGTGCCAGCAGTTACTCCCGACTGGACCAGGAGCACTTC. The chain has TRBV6-5 and TRBJ2-7; D call uncertain. This CDR3 comprises 13 residues. Per germline, CDR1 MNHEY and CDR2 SVGAGI.

The CDR3 DNA follows: TGTGCCAGCAGTCTGCGGGACAGGGGTGGCTACACCTTC. This gives the protein CASSLRDRGGYTF. V gene TRBV2 combines with J gene TRBJ1-2; 10 nucleotides agree with TRBD1. This CDR3 region has 13 residues. Per germline, CDR1 SNHLY and CDR2 FYNNEI. V shed 5 bases and J 7 bases; nucleotides not matched to a gene: 4.

V and J are TRBV2 and TRBJ2-7, with 9 bases identical to TRBD1. The CDR3 length is 20 residues. V dropped 7 bases and J dropped 0; count of bases not matched to a gene: 22. CDR1 SNHLY and CDR2 FYNNEI come from the germline V gene. The CDR3 loop is CASTDRVWTGAKFRSYEQYF. In DNA form, the CDR3 reads TGTGCCAGCACCGATCGGGTCTGGACAGGGGCCAAATTTCGCTCCTACGAGCAGTACTTC. Full variable domain (rest looked up from reference TRBV2 and TRBJ2-7): EPEVTQTPSHQVTQMGQEVILRCVPISNHLYFYWYRQILGQKVEFLVSFYNNEISEKSEIFDDQFSVERPDGSNFTLKIRSTKLEDSAMYFCASTDRVWTGAKFRSYEQYFGPGTRLTVT.

The chain employs TRBV6-1 and TRBJ2-2; D gene uncertain. Germline CDR1 and CDR2: MNHNS and SASEGT. With 6 bases removed from V and 4 bases from J, the gap between germline ends came to 9 bases. The CDR3 is 13 residues long. This CDR3 is CASSLSLTGELFF. CDR3 DNA: TGTGCCAGCAGCCTTTCTCTCACCGGGGAGCTGTTTTTT.

This chain joins TRBV14 and TRBJ1-3; D is ambiguous. Germline lookup yields CDR1 SGHDN and CDR2 FVKESK. The CDR3 extends over 18 amino acids. Trimming shortened V by 0 bases and J by 4 bases, and 19 bases separated the two germline ends. The CDR3 is CASSQDHVLTVPGNTIYF. In DNA, the CDR3 is TGTGCCAGCAGCCAAGATCATGTGCTTACCGTCCCCGGAAACACCATATATTTT.

The gene calls are TRBV4-2 and TRBJ1-5; D is ambiguous. The length of the CDR3 is 13 residues. Germline values: CDR1 LGHNA, CDR2 YNFKEQ. Trimming left V 0 bases short and J 5 bases short, with 5 bases between. Here the CDR3 reads CASSQDGDQPQHF. The CDR3 DNA reads TGTGCCAGCAGCCAAGATGGGGATCAGCCCCAGCATTTT.

In DNA, the CDR3 is TGTGCCAGCAGCGGCCGGGACCTGGAGCAGTACTTC. The encoded protein is CASSGRDLEQYF. V gene TRBV11-2 combines with J gene TRBJ2-7; D tentatively fits TRBD1 or TRBD2 (5 bases each). Germline loops: CDR1 SGHAT, CDR2 FQNNGV. The V end lost 5 bases, the J end lost 7 bases, and 12 bases lay between the germline ends. CDR3 length equals 12 residues.

This chain links TRBV10-3 with TRBJ1-1; 9 bases map to TRBD1. The J segment lost 8 bases and the V segment lost 6 bases, leaving 7 bases of the junction unmatched. In germline, CDR1 is ENHRY, CDR2 SYGVKD. This CDR3 is built from 13 residues. CDR3 coding DNA: TGTGCCATCAGGTCGGGACAGGGCAACGAAGCTTTCTTT. This translates into CAIRSGQGNEAFF.

In this sample, this clone turned up a few times. The genes are TRBV18 and TRBJ1-2, with 8 bases that match TRBD1. Losses at the gene ends were 2 bases for V and 4 bases for J; bases not matched to a gene: 3. CDR3 length: 14 amino acids. Germline CDR1 KGHSH, CDR2 LQKENI. DNA for the CDR3: TGTGCCAGCTCACCAGGGACAGGACCCTATGGCTACACCTTC. It specifies CASSPGTGPYGYTF.